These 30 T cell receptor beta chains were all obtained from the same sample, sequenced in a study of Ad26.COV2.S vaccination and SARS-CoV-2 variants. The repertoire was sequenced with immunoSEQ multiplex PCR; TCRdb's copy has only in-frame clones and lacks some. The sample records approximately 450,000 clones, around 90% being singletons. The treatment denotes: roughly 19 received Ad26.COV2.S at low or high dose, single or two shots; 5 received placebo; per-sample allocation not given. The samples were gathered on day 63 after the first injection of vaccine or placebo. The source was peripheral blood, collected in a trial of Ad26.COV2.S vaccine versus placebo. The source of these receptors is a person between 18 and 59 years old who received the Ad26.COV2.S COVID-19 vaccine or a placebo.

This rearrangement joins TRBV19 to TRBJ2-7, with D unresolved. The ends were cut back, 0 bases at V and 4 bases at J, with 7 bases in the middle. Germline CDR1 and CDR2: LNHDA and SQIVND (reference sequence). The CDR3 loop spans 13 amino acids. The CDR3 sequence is CASSIDGDYEQYF. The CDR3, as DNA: TGTGCCAGTAGTATAGACGGAGATTACGAGCAGTACTTC. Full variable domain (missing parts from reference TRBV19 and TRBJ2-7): DGGITQSPKYLFRKEGQNVTLSCEQNLNHDAMYWYRQDPGQGLRLIYYSQIVNDFQKGDIAEGYSVSREKKESFPLTVTSAQKNPTAFYLCASSIDGDYEQYFGPGTRLTVT.

The CDR3 loop reads CASRDPGTSGNEQFF. The CDR3 DNA sequence: TGTGCCAGCAGGGATCCCGGGACTAGCGGCAATGAGCAGTTCTTC. V gene TRBV6-5 combines with J gene TRBJ2-1; TRBD2 aligns across 11 bases. This CDR3 contains 15 residues. With V trimmed by 6 bases and J by 6 bases, 7 bases remained unmatched. Germline-derived CDR1 and CDR2 are MNHEY and SVGAGI.

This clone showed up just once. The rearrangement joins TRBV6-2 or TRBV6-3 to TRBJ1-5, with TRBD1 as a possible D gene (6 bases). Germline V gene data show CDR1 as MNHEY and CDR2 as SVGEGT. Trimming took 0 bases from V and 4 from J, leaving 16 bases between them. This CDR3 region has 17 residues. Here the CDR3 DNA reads TGTGCCAGCAGTTACTCGGGACACCTAAACCGAAATCAGCCCCAGCATTTT. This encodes CASSYSGHLNRNQPQHF.

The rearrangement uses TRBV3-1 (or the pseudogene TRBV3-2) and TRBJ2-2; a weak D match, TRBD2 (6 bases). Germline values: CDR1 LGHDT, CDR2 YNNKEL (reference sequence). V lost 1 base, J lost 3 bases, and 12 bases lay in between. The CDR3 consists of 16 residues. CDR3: CASSQGTGSYTGELFF. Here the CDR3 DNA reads TGTGCCAGCAGCCAAGGTACCGGGAGTTACACCGGGGAGCTGTTTTTT.

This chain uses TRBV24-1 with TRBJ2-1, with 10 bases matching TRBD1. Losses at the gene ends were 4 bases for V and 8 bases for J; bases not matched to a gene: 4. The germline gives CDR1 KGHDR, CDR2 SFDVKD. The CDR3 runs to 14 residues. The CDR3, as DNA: TGTGCCACCAGTGAGGGGACAGGGGTCCATGAGCAGTTCTTC. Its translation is CATSEGTGVHEQFF.

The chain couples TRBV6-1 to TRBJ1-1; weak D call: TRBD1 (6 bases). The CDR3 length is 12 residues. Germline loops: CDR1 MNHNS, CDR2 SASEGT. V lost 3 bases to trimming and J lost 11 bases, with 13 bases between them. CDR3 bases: TGTGCCAGCAGTGATACAGGGTCTAAGGCTTTCTTT. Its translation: CASSDTGSKAFF.

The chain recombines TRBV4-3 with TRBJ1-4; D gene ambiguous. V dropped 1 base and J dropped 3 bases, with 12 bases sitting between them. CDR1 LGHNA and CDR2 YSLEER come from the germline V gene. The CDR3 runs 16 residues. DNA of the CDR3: TGCGCCAGCAGCCAAGCGCCGTCGCGATCTAATGAAAAACTGTTTTTT. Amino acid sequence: CASSQAPSRSNEKLFF.

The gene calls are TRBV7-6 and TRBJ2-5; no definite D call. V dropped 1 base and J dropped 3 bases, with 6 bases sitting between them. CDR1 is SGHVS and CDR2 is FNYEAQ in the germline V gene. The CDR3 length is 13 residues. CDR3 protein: CASSLVSKETQYF. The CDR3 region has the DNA TGTGCCAGCAGCTTAGTTTCGAAAGAGACCCAGTACTTC.

The DNA for the CDR3 is TGTGCCAGTAGTCCACTCGACCGAGACAATGAGCAGTTCTTC. It codes for CASSPLDRDNEQFF. J is TRBJ2-1 and V is TRBV19; D is unresolved. Per the germline V gene, CDR1 is LNHDA and CDR2 is SQIVND (reference sequence). This CDR3 contains 14 residues. V lost 5 bases and J lost 5, with 13 bases in between.

CDR3 sequence reads: CASSLDSYYGYTF. DNA for the CDR3: TGTGCCAGCAGCTTGGACAGCTACTATGGCTACACCTTC. The rearrangement uses TRBV7-2 and TRBJ1-2; TRBD1 is a possible D gene (6 bases). Germline-derived CDR1 and CDR2 are SGHTA and FQGNSA. The V end lost 3 bases, the J end lost 3 bases, and 8 bases lay between the germline ends. This CDR3 contains 13 residues.

The CDR3 region has the DNA TGCAGCGTTGAAGTTAACCCGAGGGAACTGTTTTTT. It specifies CSVEVNPRELFF. The V gene is TRBV29-1, the J gene TRBJ1-4; D remains ambiguous. Germline V gene data show CDR1 as SQVTM and CDR2 as ANQGSEA. With 1 base removed from V and 12 bases from J, the gap between germline ends came to 12 bases. The CDR3 covers 12 residues.

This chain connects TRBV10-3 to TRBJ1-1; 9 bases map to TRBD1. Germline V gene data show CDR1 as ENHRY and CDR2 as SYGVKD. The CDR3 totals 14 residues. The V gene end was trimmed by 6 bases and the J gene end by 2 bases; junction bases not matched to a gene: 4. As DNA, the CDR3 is TGTGCCATCAGGGGACAGGGAGTCAACACTGAAGCTTTCTTT. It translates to CAIRGQGVNTEAFF.

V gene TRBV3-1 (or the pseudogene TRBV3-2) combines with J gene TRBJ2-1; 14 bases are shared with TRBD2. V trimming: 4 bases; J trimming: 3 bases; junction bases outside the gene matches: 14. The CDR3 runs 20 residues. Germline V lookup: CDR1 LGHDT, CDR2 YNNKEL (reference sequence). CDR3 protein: CASSRRLAGGLMFIYNEQFF. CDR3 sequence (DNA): TGTGCCAGCAGCCGCCGACTAGCGGGAGGGCTTATGTTCATCTACAATGAGCAGTTCTTC.

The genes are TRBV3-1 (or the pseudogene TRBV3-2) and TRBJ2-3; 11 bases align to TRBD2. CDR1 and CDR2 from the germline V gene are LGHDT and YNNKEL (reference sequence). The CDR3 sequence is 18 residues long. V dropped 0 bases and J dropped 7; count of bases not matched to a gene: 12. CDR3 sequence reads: CASSQEGGTSGQKHTQYF. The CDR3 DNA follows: TGTGCCAGCAGCCAAGAAGGCGGGACTAGCGGACAGAAACATACGCAGTATTTT.

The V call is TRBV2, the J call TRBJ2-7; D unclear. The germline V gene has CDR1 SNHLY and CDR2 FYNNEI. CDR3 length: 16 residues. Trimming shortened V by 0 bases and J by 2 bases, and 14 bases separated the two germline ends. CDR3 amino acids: CASSEARPPKPYEQYF. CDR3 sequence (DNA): TGTGCCAGCAGTGAAGCGCGCCCCCCAAAACCCTACGAGCAGTACTTC.

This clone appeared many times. The CDR3 loop is CASSSHGTRRNEQYF. CDR3 coding DNA: TGTGCCAGCAGTAGCCACGGGACTAGGAGGAACGAGCAGTACTTC. The V and J genes are TRBV7-2 and TRBJ2-7; 8 bases line up with TRBD2. V trimming: 6 bases; J trimming: 5 bases; junction bases outside the gene matches: 12. This CDR3 has 15 residues. Germline CDR1 SGHTA, CDR2 FQGNSA.

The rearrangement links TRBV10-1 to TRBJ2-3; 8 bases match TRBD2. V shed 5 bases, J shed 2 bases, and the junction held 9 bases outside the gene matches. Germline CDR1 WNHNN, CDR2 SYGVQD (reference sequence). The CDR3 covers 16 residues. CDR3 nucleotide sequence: TGCGCCAGCAGTAGAACGGGAGGGTTATACACAGATACGCAGTATTTT. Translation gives CASSRTGGLYTDTQYF.

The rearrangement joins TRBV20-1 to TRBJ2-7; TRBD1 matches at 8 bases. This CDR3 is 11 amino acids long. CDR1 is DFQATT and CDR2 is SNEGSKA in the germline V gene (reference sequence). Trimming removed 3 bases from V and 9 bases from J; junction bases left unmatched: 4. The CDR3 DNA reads TGCAGTGCTAGGACAGGGGATAGGCAGTACTTC. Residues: CSARTGDRQYF.

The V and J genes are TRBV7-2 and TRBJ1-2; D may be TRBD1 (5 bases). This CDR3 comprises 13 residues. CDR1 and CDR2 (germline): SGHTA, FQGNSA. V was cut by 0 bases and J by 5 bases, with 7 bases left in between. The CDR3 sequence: CASSLARDYGYTF. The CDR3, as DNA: TGTGCCAGCAGCTTAGCCAGGGATTATGGCTACACCTTC.

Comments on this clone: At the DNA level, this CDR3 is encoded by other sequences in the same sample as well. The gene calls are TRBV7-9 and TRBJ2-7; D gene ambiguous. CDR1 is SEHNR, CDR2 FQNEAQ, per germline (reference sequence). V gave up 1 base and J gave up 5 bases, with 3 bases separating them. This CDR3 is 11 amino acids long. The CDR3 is CASSLVDEQYF. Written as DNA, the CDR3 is TGTGCCAGCAGCTTAGTCGACGAGCAGTACTTC.

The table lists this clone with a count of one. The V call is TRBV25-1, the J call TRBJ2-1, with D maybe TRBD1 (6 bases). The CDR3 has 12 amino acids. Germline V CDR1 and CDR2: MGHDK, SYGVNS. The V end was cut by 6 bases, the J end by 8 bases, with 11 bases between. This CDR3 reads CASRDQGHEQFF. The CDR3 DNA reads TGTGCCAGCAGGGATCAGGGGCATGAGCAGTTCTTC. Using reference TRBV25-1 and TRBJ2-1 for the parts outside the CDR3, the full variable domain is EADIYQTPRYLVIGTGKKITLECSQTMGHDKMYWYQQDPGMELHLIHYSYGVNSTEKGDLSSESTVSRIRTEHFPLTLESARPSHTSQYLCASRDQGHEQFFGPGTRLTVL.

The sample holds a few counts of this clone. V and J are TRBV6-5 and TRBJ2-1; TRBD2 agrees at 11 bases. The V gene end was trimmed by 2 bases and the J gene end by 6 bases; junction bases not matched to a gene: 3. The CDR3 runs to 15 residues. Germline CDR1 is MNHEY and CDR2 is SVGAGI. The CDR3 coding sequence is TGTGCCAGCAGTTACACTAGCGGGAGATCCAATGAGCAGTTCTTC. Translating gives CASSYTSGRSNEQFF.

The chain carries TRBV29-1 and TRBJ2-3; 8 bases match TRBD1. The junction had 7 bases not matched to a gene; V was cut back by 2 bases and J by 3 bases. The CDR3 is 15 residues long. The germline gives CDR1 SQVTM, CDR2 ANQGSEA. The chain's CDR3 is CSVEPDRGQTDTQYF. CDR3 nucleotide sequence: TGCAGCGTTGAACCAGACAGGGGACAGACAGATACGCAGTATTTT.

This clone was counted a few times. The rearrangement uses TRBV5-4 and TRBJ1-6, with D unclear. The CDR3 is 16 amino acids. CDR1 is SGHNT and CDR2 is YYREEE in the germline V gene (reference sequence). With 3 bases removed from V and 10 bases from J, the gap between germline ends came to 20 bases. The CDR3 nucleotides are TGTGCCAGCAGCTCACGGTCTGGACCCGTCGGGTCACCCCTCCACTTT. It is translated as CASSSRSGPVGSPLHF.

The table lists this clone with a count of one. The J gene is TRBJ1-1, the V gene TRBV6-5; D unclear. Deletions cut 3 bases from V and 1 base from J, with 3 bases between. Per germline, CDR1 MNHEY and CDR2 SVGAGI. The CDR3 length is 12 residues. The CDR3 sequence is CASSYRNTEAFF. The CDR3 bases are TGTGCCAGCAGTTATCGGAACACTGAAGCTTTCTTT.

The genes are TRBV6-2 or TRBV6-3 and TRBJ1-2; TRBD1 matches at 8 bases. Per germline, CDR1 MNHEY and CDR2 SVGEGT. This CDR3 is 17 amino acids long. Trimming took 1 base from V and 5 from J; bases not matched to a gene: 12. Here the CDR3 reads CASSYYLTKDRDYGYTF. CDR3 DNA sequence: TGTGCCAGCAGTTACTACCTGACCAAGGACAGGGATTATGGCTACACCTTC.

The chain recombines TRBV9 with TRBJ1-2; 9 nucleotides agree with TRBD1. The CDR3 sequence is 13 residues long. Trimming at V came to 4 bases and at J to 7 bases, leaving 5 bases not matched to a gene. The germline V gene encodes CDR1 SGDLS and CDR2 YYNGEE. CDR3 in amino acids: CASSPGQGTGYTF. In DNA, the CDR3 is TGTGCCAGCAGCCCCGGACAGGGGACTGGCTACACCTTC. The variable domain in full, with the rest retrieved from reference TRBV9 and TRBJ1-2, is DSGVTQTPKHLITATGQRVTLRCSPRSGDLSVYWYQQSLDQGLQFLIQYYNGEERAKGNILERFSAQQFPDLHSELNLSSLELGDSALYFCASSPGQGTGYTFGSGTRLTVV.

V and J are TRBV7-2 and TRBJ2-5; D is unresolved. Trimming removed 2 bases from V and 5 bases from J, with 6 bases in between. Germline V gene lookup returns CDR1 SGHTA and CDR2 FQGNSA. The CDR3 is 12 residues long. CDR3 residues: CASSLIVETQYF. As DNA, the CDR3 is TGTGCCAGCAGCTTAATTGTCGAGACCCAGTACTTC.

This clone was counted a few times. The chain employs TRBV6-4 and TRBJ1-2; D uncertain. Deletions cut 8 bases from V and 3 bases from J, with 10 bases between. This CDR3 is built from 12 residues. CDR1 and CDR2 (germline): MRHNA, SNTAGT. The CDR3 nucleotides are TGTGCCAGCTTGGAAGGTGACTATGGCTACACCTTC. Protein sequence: CASLEGDYGYTF.

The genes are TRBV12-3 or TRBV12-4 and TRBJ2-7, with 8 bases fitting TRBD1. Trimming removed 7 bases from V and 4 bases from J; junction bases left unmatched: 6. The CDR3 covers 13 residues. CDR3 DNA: TGTGCCAGCACCCAGGGGGCGCGGTACGAGCAGTACTTC. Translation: CASTQGARYEQYF.